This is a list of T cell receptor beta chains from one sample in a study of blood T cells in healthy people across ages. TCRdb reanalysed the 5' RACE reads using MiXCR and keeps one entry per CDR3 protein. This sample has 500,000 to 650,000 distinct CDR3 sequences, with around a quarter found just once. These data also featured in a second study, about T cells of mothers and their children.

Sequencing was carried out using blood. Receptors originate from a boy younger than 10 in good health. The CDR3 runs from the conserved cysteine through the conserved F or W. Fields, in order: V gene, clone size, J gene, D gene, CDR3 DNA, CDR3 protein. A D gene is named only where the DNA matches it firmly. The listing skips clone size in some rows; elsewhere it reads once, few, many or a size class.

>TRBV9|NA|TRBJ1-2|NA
TGTGCCAGCAGCCCCGACCAACCCGGCTATGGCTACACCTTC
CASSPDQPGYGYTF
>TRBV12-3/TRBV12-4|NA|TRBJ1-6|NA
TGTGCCAGCAGTTTAGGGAGACCCCTCCACTTT
CASSLGRPLHF
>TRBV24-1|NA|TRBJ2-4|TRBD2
TGTGCCACCTCTAGCGGGAGTGAGGACATTCAGTACTTC
CATSSGSEDIQYF
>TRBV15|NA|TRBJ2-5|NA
TGTGCCACCAGCAGAGATGGGTTGGAGACCCAGTACTTC
CATSRDGLETQYF
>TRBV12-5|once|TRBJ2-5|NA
TGTGCTAGTCTCCCAGGGGAGACCCAGTACTTC
CASLPGETQYF
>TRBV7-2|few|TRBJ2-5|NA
TGTGCCAGCAGCTTAGGCCAGGGGGGGGGCCAAGAGACCCAGTACTTC
CASSLGQGGGQETQYF
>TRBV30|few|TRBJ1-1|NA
TGTGCCTGGAGTGTACGAGGGGTGGGAAGACAGAGGAACACTGAAGCTTTCTTT
CAWSVRGVGRQRNTEAFF
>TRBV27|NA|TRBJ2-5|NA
TGTGCCAGCAGTCCATCGGCCCACCAAGAGACCCAGTACTTC
CASSPSAHQETQYF
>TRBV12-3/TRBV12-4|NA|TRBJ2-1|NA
TGTGCCAGCAGTTTCGGACTATCCGAGCAGTTCTTC
CASSFGLSEQFF
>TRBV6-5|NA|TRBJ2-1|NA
TGTGCCAGCAGTTACTCATCTAGTGACAATGAGCAGTTCTTC
CASSYSSSDNEQFF
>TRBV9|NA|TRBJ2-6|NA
TGTGCCAGCAGGAGGAGCTCTGGGGCCAACGTCCTGACTTTC
CASRRSSGANVLTF
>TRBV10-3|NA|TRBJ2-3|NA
TGTGCCACAGATAAGGGGGAAACGGCAGATACGCAGTATTTT
CATDKGETADTQYF
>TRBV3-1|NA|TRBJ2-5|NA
TGTGCCAGCAGCCAAAGGGCCCCCTCCAGAGAGACCCAGTACTTC
CASSQRAPSRETQYF
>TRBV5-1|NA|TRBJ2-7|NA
TGCGCCAGCAGCCCCGGCCAGGGAATAGGGCAGTACTTC
CASSPGQGIGQYF
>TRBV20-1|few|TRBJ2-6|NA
TGCAGTGCTAGTACCGGGGCCAACGTCCTGACTTTC
CSASTGANVLTF
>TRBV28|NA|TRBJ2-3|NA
TGTGCCAGCGCTGGAGGGAGCACAGATACGCAGTATTTT
CASAGGSTDTQYF
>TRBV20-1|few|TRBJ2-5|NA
TGCAGTGCTAGGGACGCGAGTAGCGCCCAAGAGACCCAGTACTTC
CSARDASSAQETQYF
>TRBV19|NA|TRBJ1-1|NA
TGTGCCAGTAGTATAGGGGCCAATTCGAACACTGAAGCTTTCTTT
CASSIGANSNTEAFF
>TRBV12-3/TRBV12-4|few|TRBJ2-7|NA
TGTGCCAGCGGGCCCAGGGTAAGGGAGCAGTACTTC
CASGPRVREQYF
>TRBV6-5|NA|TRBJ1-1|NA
TGTGCCAGCAGTTACTCGGCCGACACTGAAGCTTTCTTT
CASSYSADTEAFF
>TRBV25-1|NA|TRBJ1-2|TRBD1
TGTGCCAGCAGTGAACCGGGACAGGGCTATGGCTACACCTTC
CASSEPGQGYGYTF
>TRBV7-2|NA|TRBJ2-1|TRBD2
TGTGCCAGCAGCTTAGTTACTAGCGGGACCCGTGAGCAGTTCTTC
CASSLVTSGTREQFF
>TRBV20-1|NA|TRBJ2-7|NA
TGCAGTGTCCAGGGGGGGGTAGAGGGCTACGACGAGCAGTACTTC
CSVQGGVEGYDEQYF
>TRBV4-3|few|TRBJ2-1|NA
TGCGCCAGCAGCCAAGTGGGTGCGTTTCCCTACAATGAGCAGTTCTTC
CASSQVGAFPYNEQFF
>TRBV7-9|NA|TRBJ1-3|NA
TGTGCCAGCACCAACGGCTACTCTGGAAACACCATATATTTT
CASTNGYSGNTIYF
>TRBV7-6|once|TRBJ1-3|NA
TGTGCCAGCAGCTTAGCTCCGGGACACGATTGGGACCCCATATATTTT
CASSLAPGHDWDPIYF
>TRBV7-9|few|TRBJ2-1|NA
TGTGCCAGCAGCCTCCGTGCGACAGGGAGGGAAGGGCAGTTCTTC
CASSLRATGREGQFF
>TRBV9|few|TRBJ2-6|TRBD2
TGTGCCAGCAGCGCCCGAGTACTAGCGGATGGGGCCAACGTCCTGACTTTC
CASSARVLADGANVLTF
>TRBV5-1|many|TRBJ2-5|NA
TGCGCCAGCAGCCGGGGGCAAGAGACCCAGTACTTC
CASSRGQETQYF
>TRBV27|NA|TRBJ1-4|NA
TGTGCCAGCAGGAAGATGAGCGCAACTAATGAAAAACTGTTTTTT
CASRKMSATNEKLFF
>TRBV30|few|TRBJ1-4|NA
TGTGCCTGGAGTGTACCAGGGCCTTGGGGTGAAAAACTGTTTTTT
CAWSVPGPWGEKLFF
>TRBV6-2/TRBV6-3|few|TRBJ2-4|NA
TGTGCCAGCAGTTACTCGCAGGGAAACATTCAGTACTTC
CASSYSQGNIQYF
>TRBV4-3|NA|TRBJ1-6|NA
TGCGCCAGCAGCCAAGAGGGCTCCTATAATTCACCCCTCCACTTT
CASSQEGSYNSPLHF
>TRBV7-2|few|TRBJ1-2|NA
TGTGCCAGCAGCCGAAAAGGCGGGACAAAAGGCCCCCTCTATGGCTACACCTTC
CASSRKGGTKGPLYGYTF
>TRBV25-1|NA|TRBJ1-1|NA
TGTGCCAGCAGTGAAGCCTTCCGGGACCCACCCGAAGCTTTCTTT
CASSEAFRDPPEAFF
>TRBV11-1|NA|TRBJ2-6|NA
TGTGCCAGCAGCTTCGATGGCTCTGGGGCCAACGTCCAGACTTTC
CASSFDGSGANVQTF
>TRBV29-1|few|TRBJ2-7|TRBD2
TGCAGCGTTGAGAGCGGGACGGTATCCTACGAGCAGTACTTC
CSVESGTVSYEQYF
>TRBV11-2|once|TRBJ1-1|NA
TGTGCCAGCAGCCTGGGGGGTTACGGAGAAGCTTTCTTT
CASSLGGYGEAFF
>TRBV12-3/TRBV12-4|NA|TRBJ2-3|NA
TGTGCCAGCAGTCTTGGGACTCCCACGGAGGGTACGCAGTATTTT
CASSLGTPTEGTQYF
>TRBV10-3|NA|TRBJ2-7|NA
TGTGCCATCACTGAAGGGGTGACCTACGAGCAGTACTTC
CAITEGVTYEQYF
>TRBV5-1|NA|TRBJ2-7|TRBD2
TGCGCCAGCAGCTCCGACAGGTCAGCGGGAGGACGGCAGTACTTC
CASSSDRSAGGRQYF
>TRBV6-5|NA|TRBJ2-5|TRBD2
TGTGCCAGCAGTTCGGGACTAGCGGGGGCCAGGGGGGAGACCCAGTACTTC
CASSSGLAGARGETQYF